This record covers a single T cell receptor beta chain. What it binds is unknown. Sequencing involved patients with CD8+CD57+ cell expansion previously shown by flow cytometry. Patients, without exception, had severe acquired aplastic anemia. These data originate in a study of CD8+CD57+ T cells in acquired aplastic anemia. Across the study: Recorded DNA amounts for sorted CD4+ and CD8+ cells had an average of approximately 3 ug. Overall study results and limits: It was found that under 30 CD8+ CDR3 sequences were shared between patients and controls. The study found no significant CD8+ Simpson's diversity difference between patients and controls.

V was pared by 2 bases and J by 10 bases, with 21 bases between. This CDR3 has 17 residues. Germline V gene sequence: CDR1 ENHRY, CDR2 SYGVKD. The use of genomic DNA as template underpinned the TCR beta VDJ and CDR3 profiling. One entry per CDR3 protein results from TCRdb running MiXCR on the reads. The table records around 200,000 distinct CDR3 sequences, less than 60% of them present only once. Sequences were obtained from sorted CD4+, CD8+, or CD8+CD57+ T cells (not recorded which) from PBMCs. This sequence joins TRBV10-3 and TRBJ1-6, with D perhaps matching TRBD1 (6 bases). The TCR sequence derives from a human donor with aplastic anemia. Here the CDR3 reads CAISERLTGPGASPLHF. CDR3 in DNA: TGTGCCATCAGTGAGCGCCTGACAGGTCCGGGTGCCTCACCCCTCCACTTT.